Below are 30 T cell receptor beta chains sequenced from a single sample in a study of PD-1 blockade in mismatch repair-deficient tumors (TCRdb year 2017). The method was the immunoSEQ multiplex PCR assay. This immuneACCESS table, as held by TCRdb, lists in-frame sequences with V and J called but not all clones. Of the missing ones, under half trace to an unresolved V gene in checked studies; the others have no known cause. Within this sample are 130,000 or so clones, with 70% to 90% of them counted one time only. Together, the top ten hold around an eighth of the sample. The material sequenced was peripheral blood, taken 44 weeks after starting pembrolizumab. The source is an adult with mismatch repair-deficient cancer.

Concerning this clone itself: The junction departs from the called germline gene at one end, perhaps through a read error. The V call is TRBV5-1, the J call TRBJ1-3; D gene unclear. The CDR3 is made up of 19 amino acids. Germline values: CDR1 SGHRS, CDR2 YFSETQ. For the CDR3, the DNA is TGCGCCAGCAGTTTGGGAGGCGTCCCCAGCCACCCCTCTGGAAACACCATATATTTT. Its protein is CASSLGGVPSHPSGNTIYF.

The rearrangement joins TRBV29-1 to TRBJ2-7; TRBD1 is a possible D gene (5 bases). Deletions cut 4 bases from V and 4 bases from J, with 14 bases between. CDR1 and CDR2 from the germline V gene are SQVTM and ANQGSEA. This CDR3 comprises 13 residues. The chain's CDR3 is CSVGVQDNYEQYF. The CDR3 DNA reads TGCAGCGTTGGGGTTCAGGACAATTACGAGCAGTACTTC.

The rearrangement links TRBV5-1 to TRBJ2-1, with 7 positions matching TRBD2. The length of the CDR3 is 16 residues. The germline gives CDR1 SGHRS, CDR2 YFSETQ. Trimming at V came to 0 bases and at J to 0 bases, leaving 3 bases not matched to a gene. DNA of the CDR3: TGCGCCAGCAGCTTGGAGATAGCGGGCTCCTACAATGAGCAGTTCTTC. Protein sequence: CASSLEIAGSYNEQFF.

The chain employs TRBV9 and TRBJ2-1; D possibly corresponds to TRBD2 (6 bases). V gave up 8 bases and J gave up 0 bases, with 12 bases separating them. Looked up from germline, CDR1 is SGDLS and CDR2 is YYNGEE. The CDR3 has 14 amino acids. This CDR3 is CASNSGYSYNEQFF. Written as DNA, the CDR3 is TGTGCCAGTAATAGCGGCTACTCCTACAATGAGCAGTTCTTC.

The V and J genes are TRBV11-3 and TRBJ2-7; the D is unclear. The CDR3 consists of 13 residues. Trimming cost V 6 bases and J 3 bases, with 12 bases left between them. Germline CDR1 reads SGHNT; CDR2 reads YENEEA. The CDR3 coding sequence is TGTGCCAGCAGGTCAATAAAGGTCTACGAGCAGTACTTC. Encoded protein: CASRSIKVYEQYF.

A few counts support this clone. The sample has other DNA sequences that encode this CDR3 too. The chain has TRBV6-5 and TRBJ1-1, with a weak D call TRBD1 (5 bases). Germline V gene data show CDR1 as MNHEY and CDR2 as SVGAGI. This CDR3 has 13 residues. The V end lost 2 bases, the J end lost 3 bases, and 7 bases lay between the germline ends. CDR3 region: CASSYRGDTEAFF. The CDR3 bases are TGTGCCAGCAGTTACCGGGGCGACACTGAAGCTTTCTTT.

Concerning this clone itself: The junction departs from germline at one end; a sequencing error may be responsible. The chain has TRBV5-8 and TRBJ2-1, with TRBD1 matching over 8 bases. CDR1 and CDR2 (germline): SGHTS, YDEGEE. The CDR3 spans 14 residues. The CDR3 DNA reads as TGTGCCAGCAGTTTGGGACAGGCCTACAATGAGCAGTTCTTC. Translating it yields CASSLGQAYNEQFF.

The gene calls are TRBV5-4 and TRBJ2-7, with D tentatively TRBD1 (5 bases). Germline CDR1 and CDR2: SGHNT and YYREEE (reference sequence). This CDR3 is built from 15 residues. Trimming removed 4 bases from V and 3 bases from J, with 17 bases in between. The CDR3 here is CASSPSPDRDYEQYF. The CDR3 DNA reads TGTGCCAGCAGCCCAAGCCCTGACAGAGACTACGAGCAGTACTTC.

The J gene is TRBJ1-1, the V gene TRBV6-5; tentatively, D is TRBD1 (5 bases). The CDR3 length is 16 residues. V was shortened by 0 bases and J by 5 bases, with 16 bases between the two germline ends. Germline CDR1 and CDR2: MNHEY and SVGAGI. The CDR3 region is CASSYSGNLGGTEAFF. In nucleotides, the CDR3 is TGTGCCAGCAGTTACTCTGGGAACTTGGGGGGAACTGAAGCTTTCTTT.

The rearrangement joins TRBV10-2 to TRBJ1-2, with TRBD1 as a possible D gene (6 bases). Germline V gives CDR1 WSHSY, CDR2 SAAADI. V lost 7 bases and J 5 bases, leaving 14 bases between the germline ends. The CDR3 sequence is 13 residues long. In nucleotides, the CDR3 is TGCGCCAGCAACTTGGGACAAGGTTATGGCTACACCTTC. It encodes CASNLGQGYGYTF.

The CDR3 spells CATSRGPGEARYEQYF. The CDR3 DNA reads TGTGCCACCAGCAGAGGTCCGGGGGAGGCGCGCTACGAGCAGTACTTC. The rearrangement links TRBV15 to TRBJ2-7, with D maybe TRBD2 (6 bases). Germline lookup yields CDR1 LNHNV and CDR2 YYDKDF (reference sequence). The V end was cut by 1 base, the J end by 3 bases, with 16 bases between. The CDR3 has 16 amino acids. Full variable domain (missing parts from reference TRBV15 and TRBJ2-7): DAMVIQNPRYQVTQFGKPVTLSCSQTLNHNVMYWYQQKSSQAPKLLFHYYDKDFNNEADTPDNFQSRRPNTSFCFLDIRSPGLGDTAMYLCATSRGPGEARYEQYFGPGTRLTVT.

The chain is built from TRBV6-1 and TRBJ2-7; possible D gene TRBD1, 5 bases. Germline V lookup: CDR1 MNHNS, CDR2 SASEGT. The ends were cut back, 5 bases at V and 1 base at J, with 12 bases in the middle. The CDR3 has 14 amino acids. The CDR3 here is CASSYKGNSYEQYF. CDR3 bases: TGTGCCAGCAGTTATAAGGGGAATTCCTACGAGCAGTACTTC.

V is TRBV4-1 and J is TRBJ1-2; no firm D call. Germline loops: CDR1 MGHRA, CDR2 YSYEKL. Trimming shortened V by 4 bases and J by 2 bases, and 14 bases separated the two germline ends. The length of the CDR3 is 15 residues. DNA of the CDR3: TGCGCCAGCAGCCTGGGTGGGGATTCGAACTATGGCTACACCTTC. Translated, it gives CASSLGGDSNYGYTF.

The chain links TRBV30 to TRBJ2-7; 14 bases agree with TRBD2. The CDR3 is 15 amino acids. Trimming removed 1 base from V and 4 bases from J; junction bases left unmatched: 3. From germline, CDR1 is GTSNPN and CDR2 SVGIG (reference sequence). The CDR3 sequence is CAWSGLAGGGYEQYF. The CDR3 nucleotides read TGTGCCTGGAGTGGACTAGCGGGAGGGGGATACGAGCAGTACTTC.

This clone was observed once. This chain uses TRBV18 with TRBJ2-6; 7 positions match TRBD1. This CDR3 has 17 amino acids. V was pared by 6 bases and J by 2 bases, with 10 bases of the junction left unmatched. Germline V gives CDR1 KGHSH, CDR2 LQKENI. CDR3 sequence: CASSRTPTGTGANVLTF. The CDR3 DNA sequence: TGTGCCAGCTCCCGAACCCCGACAGGGACTGGGGCCAACGTCCTGACTTTC.

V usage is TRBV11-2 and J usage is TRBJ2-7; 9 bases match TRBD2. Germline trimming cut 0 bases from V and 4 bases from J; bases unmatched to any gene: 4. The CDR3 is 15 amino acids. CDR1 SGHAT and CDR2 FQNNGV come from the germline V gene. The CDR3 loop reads CASSLEASGKYEQYF. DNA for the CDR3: TGTGCCAGCAGCTTAGAAGCTAGCGGGAAATACGAGCAGTACTTC. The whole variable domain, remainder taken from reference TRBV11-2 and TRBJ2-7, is EAGVAQSPRYKIIEKRQSVAFWCNPISGHATLYWYQQILGQGPKLLIQFQNNGVVDDSQLPKDRFSAERLKGVDSTLKIQPAKLEDSAVYLCASSLEASGKYEQYFGPGTRLTVT.

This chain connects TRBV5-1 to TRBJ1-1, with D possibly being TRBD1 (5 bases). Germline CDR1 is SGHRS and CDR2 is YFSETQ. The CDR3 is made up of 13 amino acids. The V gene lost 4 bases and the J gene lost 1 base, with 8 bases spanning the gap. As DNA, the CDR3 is TGCGCCAGCAGCGGGACTGAGAACACTGAAGCTTTCTTT. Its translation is CASSGTENTEAFF.

Written as DNA, the CDR3 is TGTGCCATCAGTGAGAGGAGCGCGGCTAGCGGGAGGGATGAGCAGTTCTTC. The encoded protein is CAISERSAASGRDEQFF. This rearrangement joins TRBV10-3 to TRBJ2-1, with TRBD2 matching over 12 bases. V dropped 2 bases and J dropped 8; count of bases not matched to a gene: 10. The germline V gene encodes CDR1 ENHRY and CDR2 SYGVKD. There are 17 residues in the CDR3.

CDR3 DNA sequence: TGTGCCAGCAGCTTATTACTAGCGGGAGGGCGCGAGCAGTACTTC. Translated, it gives CASSLLLAGGREQYF. The chain links TRBV13 to TRBJ2-7; TRBD2 matches 13 bases. Per germline, CDR1 PRHDT and CDR2 FYEKMQ (reference sequence). The CDR3 totals 15 residues. V lost 2 bases and J lost 6; bases outside the gene matches: 4.

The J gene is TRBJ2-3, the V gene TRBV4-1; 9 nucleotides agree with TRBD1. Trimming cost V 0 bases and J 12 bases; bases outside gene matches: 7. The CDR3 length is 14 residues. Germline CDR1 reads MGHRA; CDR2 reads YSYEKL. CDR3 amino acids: CASSQDRGQGPQYF. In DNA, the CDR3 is TGCGCCAGCAGCCAAGATCGAGGACAGGGGCCACAGTATTTT.

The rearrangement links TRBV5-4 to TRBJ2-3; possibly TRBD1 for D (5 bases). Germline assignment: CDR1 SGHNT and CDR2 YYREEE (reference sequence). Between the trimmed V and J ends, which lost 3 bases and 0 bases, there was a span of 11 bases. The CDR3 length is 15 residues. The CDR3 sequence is CASSWPTASTDTQYF. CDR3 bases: TGTGCCAGCAGCTGGCCGACAGCCAGCACAGATACGCAGTATTTT.

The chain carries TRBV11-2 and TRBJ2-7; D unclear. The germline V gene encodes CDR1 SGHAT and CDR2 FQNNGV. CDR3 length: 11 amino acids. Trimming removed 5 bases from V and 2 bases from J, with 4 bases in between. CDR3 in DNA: TGTGCCAGCAGCGGGACCTACGAGCAGTACTTC. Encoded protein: CASSGTYEQYF.

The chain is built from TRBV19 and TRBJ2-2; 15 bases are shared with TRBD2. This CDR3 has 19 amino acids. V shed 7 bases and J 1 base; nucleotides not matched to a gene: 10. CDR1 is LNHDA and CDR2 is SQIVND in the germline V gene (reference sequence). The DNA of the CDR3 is TGTGCCAGTACAAAAGGACTAGCGGGAGGGAGGCTGAACACCGGGGAGCTGTTTTTT. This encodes CASTKGLAGGRLNTGELFF.

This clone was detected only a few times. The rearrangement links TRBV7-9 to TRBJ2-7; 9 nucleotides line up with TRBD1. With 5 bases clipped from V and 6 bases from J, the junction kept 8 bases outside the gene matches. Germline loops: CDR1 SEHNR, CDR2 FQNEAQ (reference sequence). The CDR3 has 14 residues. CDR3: CASSAGTGLIEQYF. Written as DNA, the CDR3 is TGTGCCAGCAGCGCCGGGACAGGGTTGATCGAGCAGTACTTC. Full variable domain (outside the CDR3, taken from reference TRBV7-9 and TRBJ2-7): DTGVSQNPRHKITKRGQNVTFRCDPISEHNRLYWYRQTLGQGPEFLTYFQNEAQLEKSRLLSDRFSAERPKGSFSTLEIQRTEQGDSAMYLCASSAGTGLIEQYFGPGTRLTVT.

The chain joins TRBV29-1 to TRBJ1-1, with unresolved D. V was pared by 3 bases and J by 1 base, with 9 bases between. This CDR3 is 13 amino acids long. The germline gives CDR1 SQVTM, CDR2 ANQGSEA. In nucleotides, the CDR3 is TGCAGCGTTGAGATGACGGAGAACACTGAAGCTTTCTTT. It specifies CSVEMTENTEAFF.

DNA of the CDR3: TGTGCCAGCAGTTACTCGGTCAGCACTGAAGCTTTCTTT. Encoded protein: CASSYSVSTEAFF. The V call is TRBV6-5, the J call TRBJ1-1; D is uncertain. Germline V gene lookup returns CDR1 MNHEY and CDR2 SVGAGI. This CDR3 is built from 13 residues. V was cut by 0 bases and J by 4 bases, with 6 bases left in between.

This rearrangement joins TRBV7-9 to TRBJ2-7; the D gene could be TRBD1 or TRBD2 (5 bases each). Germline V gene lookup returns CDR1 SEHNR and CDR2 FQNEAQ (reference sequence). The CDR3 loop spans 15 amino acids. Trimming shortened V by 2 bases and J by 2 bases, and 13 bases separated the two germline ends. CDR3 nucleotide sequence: TGTGCCAGCAGCTTACCCCGGGACGGAACCTACGAGCAGTACTTC. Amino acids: CASSLPRDGTYEQYF.

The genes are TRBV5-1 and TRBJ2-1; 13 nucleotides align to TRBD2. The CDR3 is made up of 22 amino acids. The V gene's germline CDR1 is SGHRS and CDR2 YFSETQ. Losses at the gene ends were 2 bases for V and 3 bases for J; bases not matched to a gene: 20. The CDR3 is CASSFPRTSGRDNHLRYNEQFF. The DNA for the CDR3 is TGCGCCAGCAGCTTCCCTCGGACTAGCGGGAGAGACAATCACTTACGCTACAATGAGCAGTTCTTC.

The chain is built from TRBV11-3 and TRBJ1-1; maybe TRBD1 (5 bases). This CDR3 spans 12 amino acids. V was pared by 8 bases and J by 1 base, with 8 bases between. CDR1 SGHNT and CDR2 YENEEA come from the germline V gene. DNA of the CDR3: TGTGCCAGCCAAGGGGAGAACACTGAAGCTTTCTTT. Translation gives CASQGENTEAFF.

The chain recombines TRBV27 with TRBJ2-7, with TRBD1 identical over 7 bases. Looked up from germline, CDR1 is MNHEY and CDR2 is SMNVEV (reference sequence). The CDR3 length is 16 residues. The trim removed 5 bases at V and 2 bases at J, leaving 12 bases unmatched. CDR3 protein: CASSLSQGSLAYEQYF. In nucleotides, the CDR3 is TGTGCCAGCAGTCTCTCACAGGGGTCCCTAGCCTACGAGCAGTACTTC.